This TCR beta chain was sequenced for a study of B cell selection in AIRE deficiency. Study-wide results and caveats: Healthy donors alone shared 30% to 35% of a few thousand Treg sequences; patients alone about 10%.

About this clone: Its antigen is still unknown.

Sorting defined conventional CD4 T cells as CD4+CD127+. V was shortened by 6 bases and J by 2 bases, with 14 bases between the two germline ends. The germline gives CDR1 MDHEN, CDR2 SYDVKM. The CDR3 spans 15 residues. The method was immunoSEQ multiplex PCR; TCRdb's version includes in-frame clones alone and lacks a portion of them. The table shows some 19,000 clones, with approximately 97% occurring only once. This chain links TRBV28 with TRBJ1-5, with a tentative D call TRBD1 (6 bases). The sample consisted of conventional CD4+ T cells sorted from PBMCs. This clonotype originated in a human donor with AIRE deficiency. In nucleotides, the CDR3 is TGTGCCAGCAGCTCAGGGGCGGTAGGCAATCAGCCCCAGCATTTT. It is translated as CASSSGAVGNQPQHF.